This TCR beta chain was retrieved from a study of cytomegalovirus exposure and HLA in healthy donors. Study results and caveats: TCR association rates varied by HLA locus in a later analysis, with DRB1 highest and HLA-C lowest. As confirmed in vitro, three CMV-associated chains were specific for CMV antigens.

PCR used 60 Vbeta primers and 13 Jbeta primers. The data were produced by immunoSEQ multiplex PCR, yet TCRdb's version contains in-frame clones alone and is incomplete. The profile covers roughly 170,000 clones, with over 60% appearing a single time and roughly 1.6% taken by the ten largest. Remarks on this clone: Its target is unknown.

V gave up 1 base and J gave up 1 base; unmatched junction bases: 3. Germline V lookup: CDR1 SGHNT, CDR2 YENEEA. This CDR3 has 16 amino acids. Sequencing used PBMCs. The V and J genes are TRBV11-3 and TRBJ2-3; 9 bases agree with TRBD2. This clonotype was sampled from a girl aged 5-17 years in good health and CMV-seronegative. CDR3 in DNA: TGTGCCAGCAGCTTAGGAGCTAGCGGGGGCACAGATACGCAGTATTTT. Its translation is CASSLGASGGTDTQYF. Full variable domain (remainder filled in from reference TRBV11-3 and TRBJ2-3): EAGVVQSPRYKIIEKKQPVAFWCNPISGHNTLYWYLQNLGQGPELLIRYENEEAVDDSQLPKDRFSAERLKGVDSTLKIQPAELGDSAVYLCASSLGASGGTDTQYFGPGTRLTVL.